These 4 T cell receptor beta chains share one sample of origin, sequenced in a study of shared clonotypes between healthy human individuals. The table came from immunoSEQ multiplex PCR; TCRdb's copy has only in-frame clones and leaves some out. The table lists some 1 million clones, around 76% of them singletons. The sequenced material came from memory CD4+ T cells sorted from blood. Subset meaning: CD45RA-negative fraction. The receptors originated from a man in his late teens or twenties in good health.

As for this clone: Other nucleotide sequences from this sample produce the same CDR3. V usage is TRBV7-2 and J usage is TRBJ1-2, with D perhaps TRBD1 (5 bases). Trimming stripped 1 base from V and 5 bases from J, with 11 bases between. The germline gives CDR1 SGHTA, CDR2 FQGNSA. This CDR3 comprises 14 residues. CDR3 sequence reads: CASSLDSGLYGYTF. The CDR3 nucleotides are TGTGCCAGCAGCTTAGACTCAGGGTTGTATGGCTACACCTTC.

A note on this clone: Different DNA sequences within this sample yield the same CDR3. The chain uses TRBV6-5 and TRBJ2-7; D is tentatively TRBD1 or TRBD2 (5 bases each). CDR1 MNHEY and CDR2 SVGAGI come from the germline V gene. This CDR3 is 14 amino acids long. The V gene lost 2 bases and the J gene lost 2 bases, with 10 bases spanning the gap. In DNA, the CDR3 is TGTGCCAGCAGTTACCGCCAGGGAGCCTACGAGCAGTACTTC. The encoded protein is CASSYRQGAYEQYF.

The V gene is TRBV5-5, the J gene TRBJ1-6; tentatively, D is TRBD1 (6 bases). Germline-derived CDR1 and CDR2 are SGHKS and YYEKEE (reference sequence). The CDR3 loop spans 17 amino acids. The V end lost 5 bases, the J end lost 3 bases, and 18 bases lay between the germline ends. CDR3 amino acids: CASRPREGVIYNSPLHF. The CDR3 coding sequence is TGTGCCAGCAGACCCCGGGAGGGGGTTATCTATAATTCACCCCTCCACTTT. Based on the CDR3 plus reference TRBV5-5 and TRBJ1-6, the full variable domain is DAGVTQSPTHLIKTRGQQVTLRCSPISGHKSVSWYQQVLGQGPQFIFQYYEKEERGRGNFPDRFSARQFPNYSSELNVNALLLGDSALYLCASRPREGVIYNSPLHFGNGTRLTVT.

The rearrangement uses TRBV30 and TRBJ2-2; 8 positions match TRBD1. J gave up 6 bases and V 2 bases, and 5 bases lay outside the gene matches. Germline CDR1 and CDR2: GTSNPN and SVGIG (reference sequence). The CDR3 is made up of 14 amino acids. CDR3 loop: CAWSRGRGPGELFF. The CDR3 nucleotides are TGTGCCTGGAGTAGGGGCAGGGGGCCCGGGGAGCTGTTTTTT.